This T cell receptor (beta chain) comes out of a study of blood T cells in healthy people across ages. Study summary: Capturing about one barcoded beta molecule per two T cells was achieved by template switching. Study-wide results and limits: A greater number of naive CD4+ cells and higher diversity distinguished long-lived donors from aged donors.

Germline trimming cut 8 bases from V and 4 bases from J; bases unmatched to any gene: 3. The CDR3 is 13 amino acids. Remarks on this clonotype: The antigen remains undetermined.

Combining a sample-barcoded 5' primer with a J-beta primer mix, a second PCR ran for about 7 to 12 cycles. Each TCR beta cDNA got a 12-nucleotide random molecular identifier. TCRdb reprocessed the 5' RACE reads with MiXCR, giving one entry per CDR3 protein. This sample has hundreds of thousands of distinct CDR3 sequences; around 46% occur once, and the top ten carry around an eighth. The chain employs TRBV12-3 or TRBV12-4 and TRBJ2-3; 10 bases match TRBD2. The sequence was obtained from a man in his thirties or forties in good health. The sequenced material came from blood. The CDR3 DNA sequence: TGTGCCAGCTCTAGCGGGGGCCCAGATACGCAGTATTTT. It yields the protein CASSSGGPDTQYF.